This T cell receptor beta chain was captured in a study of blood T cells in healthy people across ages. Trimming left V 3 bases short and J 4 bases short, with 13 bases between. The V gene's germline CDR1 is MDHEN and CDR2 SYDVKM. The CDR3 extends over 14 amino acids. Using a J-beta primer mix together with a sample-barcoded 5' primer, a second PCR was run for roughly 6 to 11 cycles. TCRdb fed the 5' RACE reads into MiXCR, producing one record per CDR3 protein. The table has approximately 290,000 distinct CDR3 sequences, 27% seen once. Sample: blood. V is TRBV28 and J is TRBJ2-7, with D unresolved. The source is a woman in her 70s in good health. CDR3 coding DNA: TGTGCCAGCAGTTTCCTCGGAAACAGTTACGAGCAGTACTTC. Translating gives CASSFLGNSYEQYF.